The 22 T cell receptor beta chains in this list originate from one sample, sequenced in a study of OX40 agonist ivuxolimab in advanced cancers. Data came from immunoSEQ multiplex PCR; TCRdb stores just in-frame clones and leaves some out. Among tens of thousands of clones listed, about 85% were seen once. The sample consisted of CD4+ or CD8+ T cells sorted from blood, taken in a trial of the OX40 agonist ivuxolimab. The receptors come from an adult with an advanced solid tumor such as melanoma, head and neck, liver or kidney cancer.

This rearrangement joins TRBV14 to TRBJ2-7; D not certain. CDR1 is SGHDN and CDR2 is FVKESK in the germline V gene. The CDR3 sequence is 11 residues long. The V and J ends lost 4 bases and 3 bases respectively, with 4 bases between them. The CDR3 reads CASSLNYEQYF. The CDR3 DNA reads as TGTGCCAGCAGCCTCAACTACGAGCAGTACTTC.

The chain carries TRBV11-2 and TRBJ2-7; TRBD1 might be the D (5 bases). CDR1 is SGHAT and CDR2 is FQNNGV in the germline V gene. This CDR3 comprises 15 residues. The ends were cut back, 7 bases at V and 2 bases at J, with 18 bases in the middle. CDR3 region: CASITLQGPPYEQYF. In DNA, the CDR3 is TGTGCCAGCATCACTCTTCAGGGCCCCCCCTACGAGCAGTACTTC.

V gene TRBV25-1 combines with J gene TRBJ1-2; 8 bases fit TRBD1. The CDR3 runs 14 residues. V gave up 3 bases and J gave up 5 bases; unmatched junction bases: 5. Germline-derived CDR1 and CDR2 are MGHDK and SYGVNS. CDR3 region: CASSDGGTGYGYTF. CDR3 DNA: TGTGCCAGCAGTGATGGGGGGACAGGTTATGGCTACACCTTC.

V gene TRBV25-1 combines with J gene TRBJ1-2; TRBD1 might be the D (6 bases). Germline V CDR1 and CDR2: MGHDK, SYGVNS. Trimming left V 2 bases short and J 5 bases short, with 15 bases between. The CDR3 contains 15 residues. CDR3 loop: CASSEGWGQAYGYTF. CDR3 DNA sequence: TGTGCCAGCAGTGAAGGGTGGGGGCAGGCTTATGGCTACACCTTC.

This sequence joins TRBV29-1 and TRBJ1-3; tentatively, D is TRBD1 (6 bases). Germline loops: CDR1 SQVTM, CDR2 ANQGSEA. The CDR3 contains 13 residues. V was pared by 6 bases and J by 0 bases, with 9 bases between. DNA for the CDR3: TGCAGCGTCAGACAGGTCTCTGGAAACACCATATATTTT. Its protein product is CSVRQVSGNTIYF.

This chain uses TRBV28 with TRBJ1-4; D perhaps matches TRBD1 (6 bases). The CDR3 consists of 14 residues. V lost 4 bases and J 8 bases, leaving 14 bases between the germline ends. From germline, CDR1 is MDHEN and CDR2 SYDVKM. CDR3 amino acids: CASSSHREWEKLFF. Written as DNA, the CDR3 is TGTGCCAGCAGTTCCCACAGGGAATGGGAAAAACTGTTTTTT.

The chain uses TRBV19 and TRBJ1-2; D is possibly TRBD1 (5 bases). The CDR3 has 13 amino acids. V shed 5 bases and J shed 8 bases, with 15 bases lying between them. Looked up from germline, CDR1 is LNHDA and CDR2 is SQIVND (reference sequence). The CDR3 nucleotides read TGTGCCAGTAGTGAGATGGGCAGGGACGGCTACACCTTC. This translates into CASSEMGRDGYTF. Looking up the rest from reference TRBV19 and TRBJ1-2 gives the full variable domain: DGGITQSPKYLFRKEGQNVTLSCEQNLNHDAMYWYRQDPGQGLRLIYYSQIVNDFQKGDIAEGYSVSREKKESFPLTVTSAQKNPTAFYLCASSEMGRDGYTFGSGTRLTVV.

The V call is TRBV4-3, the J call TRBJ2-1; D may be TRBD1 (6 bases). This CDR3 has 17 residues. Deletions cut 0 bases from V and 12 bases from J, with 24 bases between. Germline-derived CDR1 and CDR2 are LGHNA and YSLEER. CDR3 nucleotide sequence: TGCGCCAGCAGCCAAGACTTTGTTCAGAGGGCCCAACAGGGGCAGTTCTTC. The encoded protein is CASSQDFVQRAQQGQFF.

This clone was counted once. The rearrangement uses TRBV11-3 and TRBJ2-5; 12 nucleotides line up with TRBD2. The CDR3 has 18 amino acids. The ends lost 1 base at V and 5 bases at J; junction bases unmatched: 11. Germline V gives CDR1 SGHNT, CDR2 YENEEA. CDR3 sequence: CASSLVRASGRARETQYF. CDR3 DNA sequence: TGTGCCAGCAGCTTAGTGAGGGCTAGCGGGAGGGCCAGGGAGACCCAGTACTTC.

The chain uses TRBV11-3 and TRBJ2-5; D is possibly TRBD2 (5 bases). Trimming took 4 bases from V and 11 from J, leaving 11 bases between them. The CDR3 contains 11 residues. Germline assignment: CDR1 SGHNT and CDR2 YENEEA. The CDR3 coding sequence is TGTGCCAGCAGCTCCTTCCGCGGGCAGTACTTC. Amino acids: CASSSFRGQYF.

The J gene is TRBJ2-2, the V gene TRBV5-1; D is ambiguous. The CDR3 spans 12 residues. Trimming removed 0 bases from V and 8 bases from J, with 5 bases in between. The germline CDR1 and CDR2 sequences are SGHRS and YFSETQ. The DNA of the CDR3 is TGCGCCAGCAGCTTGGTACAGGGGGAGCTGTTTTTT. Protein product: CASSLVQGELFF.

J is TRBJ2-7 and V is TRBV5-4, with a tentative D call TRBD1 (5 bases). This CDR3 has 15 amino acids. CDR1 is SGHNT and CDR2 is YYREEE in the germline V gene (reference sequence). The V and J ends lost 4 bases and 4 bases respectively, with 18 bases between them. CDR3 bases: TGTGCCAGCAGCCCCCAACTTGGGGCAGGGTACGAGCAGTACTTC. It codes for CASSPQLGAGYEQYF.

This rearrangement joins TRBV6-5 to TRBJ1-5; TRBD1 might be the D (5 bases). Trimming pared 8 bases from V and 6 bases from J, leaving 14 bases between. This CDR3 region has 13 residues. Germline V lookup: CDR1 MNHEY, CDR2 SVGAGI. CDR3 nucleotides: TGTGCCAGCCAGGGTGTTTGGGGTCAGCCCCAGCATTTT. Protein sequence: CASQGVWGQPQHF.

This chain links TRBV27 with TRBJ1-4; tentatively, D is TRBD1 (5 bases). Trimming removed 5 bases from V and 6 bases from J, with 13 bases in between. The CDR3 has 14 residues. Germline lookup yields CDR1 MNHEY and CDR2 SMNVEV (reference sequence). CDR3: CASSPLGGYEKLFF. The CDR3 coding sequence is TGTGCCAGCAGTCCGTTGGGGGGATATGAAAAACTGTTTTTT.

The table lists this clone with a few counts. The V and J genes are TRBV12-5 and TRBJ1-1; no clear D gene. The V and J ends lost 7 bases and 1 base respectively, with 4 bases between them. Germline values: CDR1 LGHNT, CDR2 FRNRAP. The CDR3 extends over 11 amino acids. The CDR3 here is CASAPNTEAFF. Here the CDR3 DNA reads TGTGCTAGTGCCCCGAACACTGAAGCTTTCTTT.

The CDR3 bases are TGTGCCAGCAGCTTAGGCCGGCAGGAGACCCAGTACTTC. The encoded protein is CASSLGRQETQYF. V usage is TRBV7-6 and J usage is TRBJ2-5; no reliable D call. The CDR3 extends over 13 amino acids. The V and J ends lost 1 base and 5 bases respectively, with 8 bases between them. Germline CDR1 is SGHVS and CDR2 is FNYEAQ. Together with reference TRBV7-6 and TRBJ2-5, the CDR3 gives the full variable domain: GAGVSQSPRYKVTKRGQDVALRCDPISGHVSLYWYRQALGQGPEFLTYFNYEAQQDKSGLPNDRFSAERPEGSISTLTIQRTEQRDSAMYRCASSLGRQETQYFGPGTRLLVL.

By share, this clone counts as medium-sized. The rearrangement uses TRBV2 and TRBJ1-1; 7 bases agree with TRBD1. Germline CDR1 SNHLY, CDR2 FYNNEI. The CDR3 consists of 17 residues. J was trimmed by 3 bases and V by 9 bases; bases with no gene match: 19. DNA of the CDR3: TGTGCCAGGACGGGCGACAGGGCCCCGGTACTTCACACTGAAGCTTTCTTT. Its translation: CARTGDRAPVLHTEAFF.

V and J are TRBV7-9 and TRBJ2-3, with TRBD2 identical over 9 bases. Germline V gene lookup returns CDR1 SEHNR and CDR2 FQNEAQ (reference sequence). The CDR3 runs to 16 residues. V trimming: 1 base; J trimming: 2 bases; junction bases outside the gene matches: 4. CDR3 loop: CASSLVLAGPTDTQYF. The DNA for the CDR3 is TGTGCCAGCAGCTTAGTTCTAGCGGGGCCCACAGATACGCAGTATTTT.

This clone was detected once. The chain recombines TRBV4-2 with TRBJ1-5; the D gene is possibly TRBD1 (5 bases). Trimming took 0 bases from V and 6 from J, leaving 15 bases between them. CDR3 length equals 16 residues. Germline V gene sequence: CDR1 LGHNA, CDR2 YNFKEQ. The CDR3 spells CASSQEAGQRGQPQHF. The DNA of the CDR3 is TGTGCCAGCAGCCAAGAGGCAGGGCAGCGAGGTCAGCCCCAGCATTTT.

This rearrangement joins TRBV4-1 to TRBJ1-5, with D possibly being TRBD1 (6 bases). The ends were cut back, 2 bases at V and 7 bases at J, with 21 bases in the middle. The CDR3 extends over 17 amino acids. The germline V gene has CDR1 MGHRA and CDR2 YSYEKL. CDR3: CASSQRVGSGGSQPQHF. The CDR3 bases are TGCGCCAGCAGCCAAAGGGTGGGGTCGGGGGGCAGCCAGCCCCAGCATTTT.

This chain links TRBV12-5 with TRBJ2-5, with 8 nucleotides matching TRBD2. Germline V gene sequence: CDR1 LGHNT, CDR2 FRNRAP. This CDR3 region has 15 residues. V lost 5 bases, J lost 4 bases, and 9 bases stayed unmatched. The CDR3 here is CASGPPGGERETQYF. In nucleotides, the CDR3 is TGTGCTAGTGGTCCCCCCGGGGGGGAGCGAGAGACCCAGTACTTC.

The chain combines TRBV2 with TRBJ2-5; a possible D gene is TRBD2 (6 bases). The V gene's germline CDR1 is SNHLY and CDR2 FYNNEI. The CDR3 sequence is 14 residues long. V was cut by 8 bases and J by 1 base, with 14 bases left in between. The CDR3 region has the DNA TGTGCCAGCTCAGGAGGGAACAGCCAAGAGACCCAGTACTTC. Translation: CASSGGNSQETQYF.